The rows below give T cell receptor beta chains drawn from one sample of a study of pediatric ulcerative colitis. The repertoire was sequenced with immunoSEQ multiplex PCR; TCRdb's copy has only in-frame clones and lacks some. Seen here are 55,000 to 80,000 clones, 77% observed once, and the top ten hold 5.2%. The sequencing sample was made of blood. These receptors all stem from a boy younger than 18 with moderate ulcerative colitis. CDR3s include the opening cysteine and the closing phenylalanine or tryptophan.

V gene,J gene,CDR3 protein
TRBV7-2,TRBJ2-7,CASSLDRGIDEQYF
TRBV27,TRBJ2-1,CASSFPETVSEQFF
TRBV7-6,TRBJ2-7,CASSLIRGDEQYF
TRBV5-1,TRBJ1-4,CASSRGGQLGNEKLFF
TRBV9,TRBJ2-5,CASSVDPQGGVQETQYF
TRBV7-8,TRBJ2-2,CASSRQTRGGTGELFF
TRBV7-9,TRBJ2-7,CASSLAVDYEQYF
TRBV19,TRBJ1-2,CASSMAGTSNYGYTF
TRBV27,TRBJ2-3,CASRKGLAGGRGTDTQYF
TRBV27,TRBJ1-6,CASSQPLRALNSPLHF
TRBV28,TRBJ2-7,CASSSGPNRGYEQYF
TRBV20-1,TRBJ2-2,CSARGFGELFF
TRBV7-6,TRBJ2-3,CASSLGGLARTDTQYF
TRBV9,TRBJ1-3,CASSTSDMSSGNTIYF
TRBV7-7,TRBJ2-1,CASSFSTSANEQFF
TRBV7-9,TRBJ1-5,CASSFGTGLQPQHF
TRBV5-4,TRBJ1-1,CASSLAFEGEAFF
TRBV4-2,TRBJ2-5,CASSQENAGRGETQYF
TRBV5-4,TRBJ1-2,CASSLGRTVYGYTF
TRBV5-1,TRBJ1-5,CASSVRLDQPQHF
TRBV28,TRBJ2-7,CASSYHRGLAYEQYF
TRBV9,TRBJ2-5,CASSPHHQTAQETQYF
TRBV4-1,TRBJ2-6,CASENSGFGANVLTF
TRBV6-1,TRBJ1-6,CASSEYAGRYNSPLHF
TRBV21-1,TRBJ1-1,CASSSHSDGTEAFF
TRBV5-1,TRBJ2-7,CASSLTLAALSYEQYF
TRBV4-1,TRBJ1-2,CASSHGTLGQGNYGYTF
TRBV7-9,TRBJ2-1,CASSLGVGGYNEQFF
TRBV6-1,TRBJ2-4,CASSENIQYF
TRBV5-1,TRBJ1-4,CASSLTGVDEKLFF
TRBV9,TRBJ2-7,CASSNQGTGHTYEQYF
TRBV18,TRBJ1-5,CASWLGVVGQPQHF
TRBV27,TRBJ2-1,CASSLIAGGPFEQFF
TRBV29-1,TRBJ1-2,CSVPRAGGGYTF
TRBV6-5,TRBJ1-1,CASSYLSGTPNTEAFF
TRBV11-2,TRBJ2-3,CASSRRVTGPTDTQYF
TRBV5-6,TRBJ2-3,CASSVGGTTDTQYF
TRBV6-1,TRBJ1-3,CASSENFIASSGNTIYF
TRBV12-5,TRBJ1-2,CASGFSGGSYGYTF
TRBV21-1,TRBJ2-7,CASSKELRCKCPPGPTGNFYEQYF
TRBV29-1,TRBJ2-2,CSVSAWQDPTGELFF
TRBV7-8,TRBJ2-7,CASSLGGRLEQYF
TRBV2,TRBJ1-3,CASSRTGGFGNTIYF
TRBV30,TRBJ1-4,CAWTSRTLLGPNEKLFF
TRBV2,TRBJ1-1,CASSPRYTEAFF
TRBV18,TRBJ1-1,CASSPPSSLNTEAFF
TRBV6-1,TRBJ1-5,CASSARDNRGNQPQHF
TRBV29-1,TRBJ2-7,CSVPSDSSYEQYF
TRBV5-4,TRBJ2-5,CASSLGQGLGETQYF
TRBV5-4,TRBJ2-3,CASSFSGGRTDTQYF
TRBV9,TRBJ1-3,CASSGLLGGNTIYF
TRBV28,TRBJ1-2,CASSLVGTGGDGYTF
TRBV9,TRBJ1-6,CASSVALNGSPLHF
TRBV7-9,TRBJ1-2,CASSLSRGPGGYTF
TRBV6-1,TRBJ1-2,CASSRGHSVGYTF
TRBV7-8,TRBJ2-7,CASSTDGVYEQYF
TRBV4-1,TRBJ2-7,CASSKLAGDRYEQYF
TRBV7-8,TRBJ1-2,CASSLRTLNNYGYTF
TRBV29-1,TRBJ2-7,CSVRGGALGLYEQYF
TRBV18,TRBJ2-1,CASSQLAGGDNEQFF